This T cell receptor beta chain was captured in a study of blood T cells in healthy people across ages. A second PCR, run for about 6 to 12 cycles, used a sample-barcoded 5' primer plus a J-beta primer mix. TCRdb passed the 5' RACE reads through MiXCR, listing each CDR3 protein once. The sample has some 1,800,000 distinct CDR3 sequences; about two fifths are singletons. The CDR3 runs to 17 residues. The V gene lost 0 bases and the J gene lost 7 bases, with 22 bases spanning the gap. Per germline, CDR1 MGHRA and CDR2 YSYEKL. The TCR originated in a human donor in good health. The specimen was blood. The V and J genes are TRBV4-1 and TRBJ2-7; D is perhaps TRBD1 (5 bases). CDR3 sequence: CASSQDPPTGSHEEQYF. The CDR3 DNA reads as TGCGCCAGCAGCCAAGATCCCCCTACAGGATCCCATGAGGAGCAGTACTTC.